The T cell receptor (beta chain) under discussion was sequenced for a study of T cells in localized non-small cell lung cancer. Whole-study results and caveats: Uninvolved adjacent lung had higher T cell clonality than tumor and all other tissues. Prolonged overall survival went with higher T cell density in the blood. A median roughly 50 of the top 100 tumor clones appeared in adjacent lung.

Trimming cost V 3 bases and J 5 bases, with 10 bases left between them. CDR1 is ENHRY and CDR2 is SYGVKD in the germline V gene. The CDR3 runs 13 residues. Regarding this clone: As yet, its antigen is unknown.

Produced via immunoSEQ multiplex PCR; TCRdb's table is partial and in-frame only. The profile shows roughly 19,000 clones, approximately 80% of them singletons. This TCR came from a man between 40 and 75 years old with stage I lung adenocarcinoma. This chain uses TRBV10-3 with TRBJ2-5; weak D call: TRBD1 (5 bases). Material: peripheral blood, obtained before any cancer treatment. This chain's CDR3 is CAISEGVGETQYF. CDR3 nucleotide sequence: TGTGCCATCAGTGAAGGGGTGGGGGAGACCCAGTACTTC.